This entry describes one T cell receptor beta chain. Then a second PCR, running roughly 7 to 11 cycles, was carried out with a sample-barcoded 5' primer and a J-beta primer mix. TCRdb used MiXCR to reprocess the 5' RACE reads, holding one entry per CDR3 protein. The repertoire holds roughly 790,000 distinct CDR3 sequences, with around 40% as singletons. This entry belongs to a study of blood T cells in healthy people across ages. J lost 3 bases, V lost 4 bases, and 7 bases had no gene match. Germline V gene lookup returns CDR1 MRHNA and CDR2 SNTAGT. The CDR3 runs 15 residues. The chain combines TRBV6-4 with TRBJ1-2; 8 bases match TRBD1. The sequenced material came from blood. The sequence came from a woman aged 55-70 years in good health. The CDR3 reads CASSAGTGAYYGYTF. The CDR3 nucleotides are TGTGCCAGCAGTGCCGGGACAGGAGCCTACTATGGCTACACCTTC.